The 19 T cell receptor beta chains below were found in one sample sequenced in a study of OX40 agonist ivuxolimab in advanced cancers. Libraries were made using the immunoSEQ multiplex PCR assay. TCRdb re-hosts the immuneACCESS table, in-frame sequences only. Its copies lack some clones; in the studies checked, an unresolved V gene accounts for under half of them, and the cause for the rest is not known. The sample data list 15,000 to 20,000 clones, and around 67% of these were observed just once. 33% of the sample is in the top ten clones. The sequencing here drew on CD4+ or CD8+ T cells sorted from blood, taken in a trial of the OX40 agonist ivuxolimab. The source is an adult with an advanced solid tumor such as melanoma, head and neck, liver or kidney cancer.

This clone appeared once. The chain uses TRBV9 and TRBJ2-3, with a weak D call TRBD2 (6 bases). Per the germline V gene, CDR1 is SGDLS and CDR2 is YYNGEE. The CDR3 contains 15 residues. Trimming took 4 bases from V and 4 from J, leaving 16 bases between them. In nucleotides, the CDR3 is TGTGCCAGCAGCATAACCTTCAGGGAGGCAGATACGCAGTATTTT. The encoded protein is CASSITFREADTQYF.

This clone was seen repeatedly, ten times or more. The V gene is TRBV13, the J gene TRBJ2-2; D possibly corresponds to TRBD2 (5 bases). V was trimmed by 5 bases and J by 1 base, leaving 17 bases between them. The CDR3 length is 17 residues. Germline values: CDR1 PRHDT, CDR2 FYEKMQ (reference sequence). The CDR3: CASSPTNGFENTGELFF. The DNA of the CDR3 is TGTGCCAGCAGCCCGACTAACGGGTTTGAGAACACCGGGGAGCTGTTTTTT.

This chain uses TRBV10-1 with TRBJ2-7, with 8 bases lining up with TRBD2. J gave up 2 bases and V 1 base, and 1 base lay outside the gene matches. The germline gives CDR1 WNHNN, CDR2 SYGVQD (reference sequence). This CDR3 comprises 14 residues. CDR3 nucleotide sequence: TGCGCCAGCAGTGAGTTTAGCGGGGCCTACGAGCAGTACTTC. Its translation is CASSEFSGAYEQYF.

This clone occurred a few times. The rearrangement links TRBV6-1 to TRBJ1-4; D remains unclear. The length of the CDR3 is 12 residues. V gave up 6 bases and J gave up 4 bases, with 6 bases separating them. Germline assignment: CDR1 MNHNS and CDR2 SASEGT. The CDR3: CASRYINEKLFF. The CDR3 bases are TGTGCCAGCAGGTACATTAATGAAAAACTGTTTTTT.

This sequence joins TRBV5-4 and TRBJ2-1; weak D call: TRBD2 (6 bases). In germline, CDR1 is SGHNT, CDR2 YYREEE (reference sequence). There are 13 residues in the CDR3. Between the trimmed V and J ends, which lost 5 bases and 0 bases, there was a span of 6 bases. For the CDR3, the DNA is TGTGCCAGCAGGCGGGACTCCTACAATGAGCAGTTCTTC. Translated: CASRRDSYNEQFF.

The genes are TRBV18 and TRBJ2-2; 7 bases match TRBD2. Germline CDR1 is KGHSH and CDR2 is LQKENI. The junction had 18 bases not matched to a gene; V was cut back by 6 bases and J by 5 bases. CDR3 length: 18 amino acids. The CDR3 loop reads CASSRVAGEAPSTGELFF. CDR3 DNA sequence: TGTGCCAGCTCCCGGGTGGCGGGAGAGGCCCCGTCAACCGGGGAGCTGTTTTTT.

The rearrangement uses TRBV7-9 and TRBJ2-1, with 8 bases that match TRBD2. Germline V gene sequence: CDR1 SEHNR, CDR2 FQNEAQ (reference sequence). The V and J ends lost 5 bases and 11 bases, in that order; junction bases with no gene match: 11. CDR3 size: 14 residues. CDR3 nucleotides: TGTGCCAGCAGCCGGGAGGGGGACCCGGTTCAGCAGTTCTTC. It translates to CASSREGDPVQQFF. Full variable domain (rest looked up from reference TRBV7-9 and TRBJ2-1): DTGVSQNPRHKITKRGQNVTFRCDPISEHNRLYWYRQTLGQGPEFLTYFQNEAQLEKSRLLSDRFSAERPKGSFSTLEIQRTEQGDSAMYLCASSREGDPVQQFFGPGTRLTVL.

This chain joins TRBV5-4 and TRBJ1-5; D not resolved. This CDR3 is built from 13 residues. Germline lookup yields CDR1 SGHNT and CDR2 YYREEE (reference sequence). Trimming cost V 0 bases and J 6 bases, with 7 bases left between them. DNA for the CDR3: TGTGCCAGCAGCTTGGGTGGGCTTCAGCCCCAGCATTTT. Its translation is CASSLGGLQPQHF.

This clone turned up a few times. The genes are TRBV27 and TRBJ1-1; D may be TRBD1 (5 bases). Germline assignment: CDR1 MNHEY and CDR2 SMNVEV (reference sequence). Trimming removed 3 bases from V and 4 bases from J, with 9 bases in between. The CDR3 contains 13 residues. CDR3 region: CASSFYDSTEAFF. CDR3 bases: TGTGCCAGCAGTTTTTACGACAGCACTGAAGCTTTCTTT.

This sequence joins TRBV6-6 and TRBJ2-7; maybe TRBD1 (6 bases). Trimming shortened V by 6 bases and J by 3 bases, and 15 bases separated the two germline ends. The CDR3 sequence is 14 residues long. Germline V CDR1 and CDR2: MNHNY, SVGAGI (reference sequence). CDR3 nucleotides: TGTGCCAGCAGCCGACAGGACTTTTACTACGAGCAGTACTTC. Its translation is CASSRQDFYYEQYF.

CDR3 sequence: CASSETNYGYTF. CDR3 sequence (DNA): TGTGCCAGCAGTGAAACAAACTATGGCTACACCTTC. V usage is TRBV6-1 and J usage is TRBJ1-2; D call uncertain. This CDR3 spans 12 amino acids. V was cut by 2 bases and J by 2 bases, with 3 bases left in between. Germline loops: CDR1 MNHNS, CDR2 SASEGT.

V and J are TRBV7-6 and TRBJ2-7; 7 bases are shared with TRBD2. The length of the CDR3 is 16 residues. Germline V gives CDR1 SGHVS, CDR2 FNYEAQ. With V trimmed by 1 base and J by 1 base, 7 bases remained unmatched. CDR3 loop: CASSLEGGSGSYEQYF. CDR3 nucleotides: TGTGCCAGCAGCTTAGAGGGAGGGAGTGGATCCTACGAGCAGTACTTC.

This chain connects TRBV4-1 to TRBJ2-3; D ambiguous. CDR1 is MGHRA, CDR2 YSYEKL, per germline. V was cut by 4 bases and J by 4 bases, with 6 bases left in between. This CDR3 is 12 amino acids long. The CDR3 reads CASSLPADTQYF. As DNA, the CDR3 is TGCGCCAGCAGCCTTCCGGCAGATACGCAGTATTTT.

This clone was counted between two and nine times. This chain joins TRBV29-1 and TRBJ2-3; TRBD1 agrees at 11 bases. With 6 bases clipped from V and 6 bases from J, the junction kept 14 bases outside the gene matches. The CDR3 runs 16 residues. Germline V gene data show CDR1 as SQVTM and CDR2 as ANQGSEA. The CDR3 region is CSVRSGQGAPGDTQYF. As DNA, the CDR3 is TGCAGCGTCAGGTCCGGACAGGGGGCCCCCGGGGATACGCAGTATTTT.

The rearrangement joins TRBV9 to TRBJ2-3; 8 nucleotides line up with TRBD2. The length of the CDR3 is 15 residues. CDR1 is SGDLS, CDR2 YYNGEE, per germline. The junction had 1 base not matched to a gene; V was cut back by 0 bases and J by 1 base. CDR3 bases: TGTGCCAGCAGCGTAGGGCGGGGGGGCACAGATACGCAGTATTTT. Translated, it gives CASSVGRGGTDTQYF.

This sequence joins TRBV7-8 and TRBJ2-5, with TRBD2 as a possible D gene (5 bases). The germline V gene encodes CDR1 SGHVS and CDR2 FQNEAQ. There are 16 residues in the CDR3. V dropped 1 base and J dropped 5 bases, with 17 bases sitting between them. This CDR3 reads CASSLVAGAVTETQYF. The DNA for the CDR3 is TGTGCCAGCAGCTTAGTTGCGGGTGCCGTTACGGAGACCCAGTACTTC. Using reference TRBV7-8 and TRBJ2-5 for the parts outside the CDR3, the full variable domain is GAGVSQSPRYKVAKRGQDVALRCDPISGHVSLFWYQQALGQGPEFLTYFQNEAQLDKSGLPSDRFFAERPEGSVSTLKIQRTQQEDSAVYLCASSLVAGAVTETQYFGPGTRLLVL.

This chain uses TRBV6-6 with TRBJ2-7; no definite D call. CDR3 length equals 12 residues. Germline lookup yields CDR1 MNHNY and CDR2 SVGAGI (reference sequence). V shed 6 bases and J shed 6 bases, with 12 bases lying between them. CDR3 residues: CASSLTLGEQYF. In DNA form, the CDR3 reads TGTGCCAGCAGCCTTACATTGGGCGAGCAGTACTTC.

The CDR3 sequence is CASSGRASNNEQFF. The CDR3 nucleotides are TGTGCCAGCAGTGGCCGGGCTTCAAACAATGAGCAGTTCTTC. The chain is built from TRBV28 and TRBJ2-1; D is uncertain. V was shortened by 5 bases and J by 5 bases, with 13 bases between the two germline ends. This CDR3 is 14 amino acids long. Germline CDR1 MDHEN, CDR2 SYDVKM.

This chain joins TRBV6-5 and TRBJ2-1; D unresolved. The CDR3 totals 16 residues. V gave up 0 bases and J gave up 0 bases, with 9 bases separating them. Germline values: CDR1 MNHEY, CDR2 SVGAGI. The CDR3 DNA reads as TGTGCCAGCAGTTACTCTCGCGGTAGCTCCTACAATGAGCAGTTCTTC. It encodes CASSYSRGSSYNEQFF.